The clone carrying this T cell receptor beta chain appeared a single time. Antigen unknown. Germline CDR1 and CDR2: SGHRS and YFSETQ. V was clipped by 8 bases and J by 3 bases; unmatched bases: 3. There are 12 residues in the CDR3. During colonoscopy, one to two rectal pinch biopsies were collected. These data belong to a study of pediatric ulcerative colitis. Study observations and caveats: A couple of rectal CDR3 clonotypes occurred in all ulcerative colitis patients. Acute severe colitis showed lower rectal diversity from clonal expansions.

Using immunoSEQ multiplex PCR, the repertoire was profiled, and TCRdb retains in-frame clones only, with some absent. Altogether 30,000 to 40,000 clones are present, over 70% being singletons, with the ten largest covering about 9.1%. The clonotype was recovered from a boy younger than 18 with severe ulcerative colitis. V is TRBV5-1 and J is TRBJ1-1; 8 nucleotides agree with TRBD1. The sample consisted of gut tissue. This CDR3 reads CASKTGDTEAFF. The CDR3 nucleotides are TGCGCCAGTAAGACAGGGGACACTGAAGCTTTCTTT. Complete variable domain (other parts from reference TRBV5-1 and TRBJ1-1): KAGVTQTPRYLIKTRGQQVTLSCSPISGHRSVSWYQQTPGQGLQFLFEYFSETQRNKGNFPGRFSGRQFSNSRSEMNVSTLELGDSALYLCASKTGDTEAFFGQGTRLTVV.